The TCR beta chain under discussion was sequenced for a study of human T cells and chemical hapten exposure. Germline-derived CDR1 and CDR2 are MNHEY and SVGEGT. The CDR3 loop spans 14 amino acids. Germline trimming cut 5 bases from V and 1 base from J; bases unmatched to any gene: 3. This clonotype was found a few times. TCRdb used MiXCR to reprocess the RACE reads, holding one entry per CDR3 protein. Among about 120,000 distinct CDR3 sequences listed, roughly 12% were seen once. Described time point: pre-sensitization, week 0. Treatment of the sample: therapeutic diphenylcyclopropenone sensitization with weekly scalp DPC.

This clonotype was sampled from a woman aged 18-30 years with alopecia areata. Some clones in this sample may be carry-over from other donors' samples. V gene TRBV6-2 or TRBV6-3 combines with J gene TRBJ1-1; 8 bases are shared with TRBD1. Source: whole blood, taken in connection with sensitization to the hapten diphenylcyclopropenone (DPC). The CDR3 is CASSTDRENTEAFF. The DNA of the CDR3 is TGTGCCAGCAGTACGGACAGGGAGAACACTGAAGCTTTCTTT.